A single sample is the source of the 7 T cell receptor beta chains below, sequenced in a study of PD-L1 blockade in urothelial cancer. The protocol was immunoSEQ multiplex PCR, while the TCRdb copy is restricted to in-frame clones and leaves out a portion. The sample lists 70,000 to 90,000 clones, over 80% seen once, with more than 8% in the top ten. This specimen was PBMCs, taken around atezolizumab (anti-PD-L1) treatment. The receptors were gathered from a man in his sixties or seventies with urothelial cancer.

The chain combines TRBV5-4 with TRBJ2-1; TRBD2 aligns across 9 bases. Germline loops: CDR1 SGHNT, CDR2 YYREEE (reference sequence). The length of the CDR3 is 15 residues. Germline trimming cut 4 bases from V and 9 bases from J; bases unmatched to any gene: 11. The CDR3, as DNA: TGTGCCAGCAGCCCTGGGGGGACTAGCAACGGTGAGCAGTTCTTC. This codes for CASSPGGTSNGEQFF.

V gene TRBV10-3 combines with J gene TRBJ2-3; perhaps TRBD2 as D (6 bases). V lost 2 bases and J lost 14, with 14 bases in between. The CDR3 covers 12 residues. Germline lookup yields CDR1 ENHRY and CDR2 SYGVKD. CDR3 DNA sequence: TGTGCCATCAGTGAGGGGACTGTCGAAAGGTATTTT. Amino acid sequence: CAISEGTVERYF.

The chain recombines TRBV6-5 with TRBJ1-4; 7 nucleotides line up with TRBD1. J was trimmed by 4 bases and V by 7 bases; bases with no gene match: 9. This CDR3 has 15 amino acids. CDR1 is MNHEY and CDR2 is SVGAGI in the germline V gene. CDR3 in DNA: TGTGCCAGCAAGGAGGGGGCGCTGGGTAATGAAAAACTGTTTTTT. Its protein product is CASKEGALGNEKLFF.

This clone has only a few counts. The J gene is TRBJ1-2, the V gene TRBV9; tentatively, D is TRBD1 (6 bases). This CDR3 comprises 13 residues. In germline, CDR1 is SGDLS, CDR2 YYNGEE. V gave up 3 bases and J gave up 6 bases, with 12 bases separating them. CDR3 residues: CASSGDRWNGYTF. CDR3 DNA sequence: TGTGCCAGCAGCGGTGACAGGTGGAATGGCTACACCTTC.

This chain uses TRBV6-5 with TRBJ2-7; TRBD2 is a possible D gene (5 bases). This CDR3 contains 16 residues. Germline CDR1 is MNHEY and CDR2 is SVGAGI. Between the trimmed V and J ends, which lost 0 bases and 9 bases, there was a span of 21 bases. The CDR3 loop reads CASSYSSGKRGLGQYF. The CDR3 DNA reads TGTGCCAGCAGTTACTCAAGTGGTAAACGGGGTCTTGGGCAGTACTTC.

V and J are TRBV28 and TRBJ2-6, with 7 bases fitting TRBD1. In germline, CDR1 is MDHEN, CDR2 SYDVKM. Trimming at V came to 5 bases and at J to 6 bases, leaving 7 bases not matched to a gene. The CDR3 is 15 amino acids. Written as DNA, the CDR3 is TGTGCCAGCAGTAAGAGGGGGCAGCTGGCCAACGTCCTGACTTTC. The encoded protein is CASSKRGQLANVLTF. The variable domain in full, with the rest retrieved from reference TRBV28 and TRBJ2-6, is DVKVTQSSRYLVKRTGEKVFLECVQDMDHENMFWYRQDPGLGLRLIYFSYDVKMKEKGDIPEGYSVSREKKERFSLILESASTNQTSMYLCASSKRGQLANVLTFGAGSRLTVL.

J is TRBJ2-1 and V is TRBV29-1, with D unclear. In germline, CDR1 is SQVTM, CDR2 ANQGSEA. The CDR3 loop spans 15 amino acids. Trimming shortened V by 3 bases and J by 0 bases, and 12 bases separated the two germline ends. In nucleotides, the CDR3 is TGCAGCGTTGAGCCCGGCCGGAGCTCCTACAATGAGCAGTTCTTC. Protein sequence: CSVEPGRSSYNEQFF.